The T cell receptor (beta chain) under discussion was sequenced for a study of human T cells and chemical hapten exposure (dated by TCRdb to the early 2020s). Concerning the study at large: Libraries were combined into a pool for sequencing, and differences in TCR yield between samples came mainly from small differences in library volumes within the pool. This study followed changes in the peripheral blood TCR repertoire in vivo during primary and secondary sensitization of alopecia patients to the hapten diphenylcyclopropenone (DPC). For every blood RNA sample, sequencing covered both the TCR alpha and TCR beta chains. The paper's findings and limits, for the study overall: Repeated subsampling changed both the strength of the expansion versus patch-test correlation and the threshold at which that correlation became significant. DPC sensitization did not change how many TCRs were above 1 in 1000 frequency, and no evidence was found of alterations in global repertoire structure.

This clonotype has just a few counts. Its antigen remains undetermined. Base-call qualities are not available, and no considerably larger clone is one nucleotide away. The method was 5' RACE. TCRdb names Illumina MiSeq as the instrument used. During library preparation, unique molecular identifiers were attached to individual cDNA molecules so that TCRs could be counted quantitatively and reproducibly. In the authors' own workflow: Samples had a median of roughly 87,000 TCRs, with a range from roughly 20,000 to 700,000. The Decombinator software suite was used to annotate the V, J and CDR3 of the TCR reads. For PS versus PT1 abundance plots, all samples were subsampled to the same number of TCRs (28,000). TCRs were defined as expanded if absent before sensitization and observed at least eight times at the 2-week time point. TCRdb itself trimmed the public reads at Q25 with fastp, ran MiXCR and retained productive beta chains. Each record represents a unique CDR3 protein, reported with the most common genes and DNA among its rows. The authors' filters were not applied to this entry. The sample includes around 100,000 distinct CDR3 sequences, with around 20% observed a single time. Approximately 2.6% of the sample is in the top ten clones.

Total RNA was isolated from unfractionated whole blood collected in Tempus Blood RNA tubes. As TCR sequencing controls, five or six healthy volunteers were used, with blood taken at day 0, 2 weeks and 6 weeks. The CDR3 numbers 13 residues from cysteine through phenylalanine. Left in the record is the CDR3 DNA by itself, 39 bases read in frame from the first base. CDR1 and CDR2, looked up from the germline V gene, are SGHAT and FQNNGV. V loses 4 bases, J loses 5 bases, and the germline ends lie 12 bases apart. The rearrangement joined TRBV11-2 to TRBJ2-7; the D gene is possibly TRBD2, with 5 bases matching. The sequence was obtained from a human donor in good health. The DNA sequence is TGTGCCAGCAGCTCTGGACTGGAGAACGAGCAGTACTTC. Translated, it gives CASSSGLENEQYF.